A selection of T cell receptor beta chains follows, all from one sample in a study of identical twins. TCRdb re-analysed the 5' RACE reads in MiXCR, keeping a single row per CDR3 protein. This table holds roughly 720,000 distinct CDR3 sequences, 15% to 20% found once. This sample was also put to use in a study of T cells expressing NK-cell markers.

The sequencing input was PBMCs. These receptors all stem from a woman under 30 in good health. Both conserved end residues are part of each CDR3. Each record gives: V gene, clone size, D gene, J gene, CDR3 protein, CDR3 DNA. The D gene is left open where the match is weak. A row's size may be missing; if present it is once, few, many or a size class.

V gene: TRBV10-3; clone size: NA; D gene: TRBD2; J gene: TRBJ2-1; CDR3 protein: CAISESTTSGNNEQFF; CDR3 DNA: TGTGCCATCAGTGAGTCGACGACTAGCGGCAACAATGAGCAGTTCTTC
V gene: TRBV11-1; clone size: NA; D gene: TRBD2; J gene: TRBJ2-7; CDR3 protein: CASSLTGRLAGGPYEQYF; CDR3 DNA: TGTGCCAGCAGCCTGACAGGGAGACTAGCGGGAGGGCCGTACGAGCAGTACTTC
V gene: TRBV9; clone size: NA; D gene: NA; J gene: TRBJ1-5; CDR3 protein: CASSVGPSNQPQHF; CDR3 DNA: TGTGCCAGCAGCGTAGGACCTAGCAATCAGCCCCAGCATTTT
V gene: TRBV6-2/TRBV6-3; clone size: NA; D gene: TRBD2; J gene: TRBJ2-5; CDR3 protein: CASSYLAGGAETQYF; CDR3 DNA: TGTGCCAGCAGTTACCTAGCGGGAGGGGCAGAGACCCAGTACTTC
V gene: TRBV11-1; clone size: once; D gene: NA; J gene: TRBJ2-5; CDR3 protein: CASSLHEGTETQYF; CDR3 DNA: TGTGCCAGCAGCTTACATGAGGGAACGGAGACCCAGTACTTC
V gene: TRBV15; clone size: few; D gene: NA; J gene: TRBJ1-1; CDR3 protein: CATSRGTATEAFF; CDR3 DNA: TGTGCCACCAGCAGAGGGACAGCGACTGAAGCTTTCTTT
V gene: TRBV5-1; clone size: many; D gene: NA; J gene: TRBJ2-5; CDR3 protein: CASSRQETQYF; CDR3 DNA: TGTGCCAGCAGCCGTCAAGAGACCCAGTACTTC
V gene: TRBV18; clone size: NA; D gene: TRBD2; J gene: TRBJ2-7; CDR3 protein: CASSFGTSGRDEQYF; CDR3 DNA: TGTGCCAGCTCTTTTGGGACTAGCGGGAGGGACGAGCAGTACTTC
V gene: TRBV6-1; clone size: NA; D gene: TRBD1; J gene: TRBJ2-7; CDR3 protein: CASKVQWTGSYEQYF; CDR3 DNA: TGTGCCAGCAAGGTACAGTGGACAGGATCCTACGAGCAGTACTTC
V gene: TRBV12-3/TRBV12-4; clone size: NA; D gene: TRBD1; J gene: TRBJ2-7; CDR3 protein: CASRRDSGTYEQYF; CDR3 DNA: TGTGCCAGCAGACGGGACAGTGGAACCTACGAGCAGTACTTC
V gene: TRBV20-1; clone size: NA; D gene: TRBD2; J gene: TRBJ2-1; CDR3 protein: CSAGRTSGGAYNEQFF; CDR3 DNA: TGCAGTGCTGGGCGGACTAGCGGGGGGGCCTACAATGAGCAGTTCTTC
V gene: TRBV20-1; clone size: NA; D gene: TRBD2; J gene: TRBJ2-5; CDR3 protein: CSADRRTGTRQETQYF; CDR3 DNA: TGCAGTGCTGATCGTCGGACCGGGACTAGGCAAGAGACCCAGTACTTC
V gene: TRBV27; clone size: NA; D gene: NA; J gene: TRBJ2-1; CDR3 protein: CASSFASPAQISYNEQFF; CDR3 DNA: TGTGCCAGCAGTTTCGCCTCCCCGGCGCAGATCTCCTACAATGAGCAGTTCTTC
V gene: TRBV6-1; clone size: few; D gene: NA; J gene: TRBJ2-7; CDR3 protein: CASVVRGVAYEQYF; CDR3 DNA: TGTGCCAGCGTAGTCCGGGGTGTTGCCTACGAGCAGTACTTC
V gene: TRBV15; clone size: NA; D gene: NA; J gene: TRBJ2-4; CDR3 protein: CATSSGGGLLAKNIQYF; CDR3 DNA: TGTGCCACCAGCAGTGGCGGAGGGTTGTTAGCCAAAAACATTCAGTACTTC
V gene: TRBV6-2/TRBV6-3; clone size: NA; D gene: TRBD2; J gene: TRBJ2-3; CDR3 protein: CASTGHPSGSDTDTQYF; CDR3 DNA: TGTGCCAGCACTGGTCACCCCAGCGGGAGCGACACAGATACGCAGTATTTT
V gene: TRBV5-1; clone size: few; D gene: TRBD2; J gene: TRBJ2-1; CDR3 protein: CASSVVAGVGYNEQFF; CDR3 DNA: TGCGCCAGCTCAGTGGTAGCGGGAGTAGGTTACAATGAGCAGTTCTTC
V gene: TRBV20-1; clone size: many; D gene: TRBD2; J gene: TRBJ2-3; CDR3 protein: CSGTSGYTDTQYF; CDR3 DNA: TGCAGTGGAACTAGCGGATACACAGATACGCAGTATTTT
V gene: TRBV20-1; clone size: NA; D gene: TRBD2; J gene: TRBJ2-1; CDR3 protein: CSARGLLAGLYNEQFF; CDR3 DNA: TGCAGTGCTAGAGGCCTACTAGCGGGCCTCTACAATGAGCAGTTCTTC
V gene: TRBV7-3; clone size: few; D gene: NA; J gene: TRBJ2-3; CDR3 protein: CASSSEVRGTQYF; CDR3 DNA: TGTGCCAGCAGCTCAGAGGTCCGCGGTACGCAGTATTTT
V gene: TRBV29-1; clone size: few; D gene: NA; J gene: TRBJ2-3; CDR3 protein: CSVERNSDTQYF; CDR3 DNA: TGCAGCGTTGAACGGAACTCAGATACGCAGTATTTT
V gene: TRBV6-1; clone size: few; D gene: NA; J gene: TRBJ1-2; CDR3 protein: CASRPKGHPRGYTF; CDR3 DNA: TGTGCCAGCAGACCTAAAGGACATCCCCGGGGCTACACCTTC
V gene: TRBV20-1; clone size: NA; D gene: TRBD1; J gene: TRBJ1-2; CDR3 protein: CSARNDRGYGYTF; CDR3 DNA: TGCAGTGCCAGAAACGACAGGGGCTATGGCTACACCTTC